In its sample, the clone carrying this T cell receptor beta chain was seen many times. As yet, its antigen is unknown. With 0 bases removed from V and 9 bases from J, the gap between germline ends came to 3 bases. CDR1 SGHDN and CDR2 FVKESK come from the germline V gene. This CDR3 contains 11 residues. This entry comes from a study of T cells after yellow fever vaccination. Template switching with 5'RACE generated the TCR cDNA and added a universal primer site and UMIs. MiXCR, run by TCRdb on the 5' RACE reads, gives a single entry per CDR3 protein. The sample holds 350,000 to 450,000 distinct CDR3 sequences; about 6.2% are singletons and the top ten take approximately 15%. Whole-study results and caveats: A weaker secondary response peaked on day 5, the primary on day 15. Most primary-vaccination clones reappeared after the booster (about 96% CD4, 88% CD8). Clonotype sharing between CD4 and CD8 compartments was small.

The TCR originated in a man aged 25-45 years who received the YFV17D yellow fever vaccine. The material was PBMCs, obtained 5 days after the yellow fever booster vaccination. This chain uses TRBV14 with TRBJ2-1; D unresolved. CDR3 loop: CASSQDTEQFF. CDR3 DNA sequence: TGTGCCAGCAGCCAAGATACTGAGCAGTTCTTC.